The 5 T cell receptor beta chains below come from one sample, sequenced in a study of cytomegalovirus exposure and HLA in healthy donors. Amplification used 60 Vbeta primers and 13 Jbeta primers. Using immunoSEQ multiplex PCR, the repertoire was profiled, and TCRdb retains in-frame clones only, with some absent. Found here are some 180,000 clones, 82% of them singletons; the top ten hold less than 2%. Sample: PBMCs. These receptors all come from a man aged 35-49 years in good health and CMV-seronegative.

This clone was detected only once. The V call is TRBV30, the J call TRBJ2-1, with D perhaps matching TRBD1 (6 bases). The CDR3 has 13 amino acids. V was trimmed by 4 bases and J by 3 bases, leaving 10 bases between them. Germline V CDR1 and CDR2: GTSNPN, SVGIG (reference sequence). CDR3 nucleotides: TGTGCCTGGACCGAACAGGGCTACAATGAGCAGTTCTTC. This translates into CAWTEQGYNEQFF.

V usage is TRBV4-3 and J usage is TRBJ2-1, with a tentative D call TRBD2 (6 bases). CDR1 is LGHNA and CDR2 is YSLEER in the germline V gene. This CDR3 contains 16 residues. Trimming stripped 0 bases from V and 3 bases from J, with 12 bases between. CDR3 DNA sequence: TGCGCCAGCAGCCAAGAGGGGGGTCCGGGCTACAATGAGCAGTTCTTC. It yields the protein CASSQEGGPGYNEQFF.

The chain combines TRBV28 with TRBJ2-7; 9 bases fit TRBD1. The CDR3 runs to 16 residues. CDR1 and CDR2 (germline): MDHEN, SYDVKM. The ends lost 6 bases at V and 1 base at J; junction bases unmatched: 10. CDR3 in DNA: TGTGCCAGCAGACCTAGGACAGGGGACCCATCCTACGAGCAGTACTTC. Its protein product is CASRPRTGDPSYEQYF.

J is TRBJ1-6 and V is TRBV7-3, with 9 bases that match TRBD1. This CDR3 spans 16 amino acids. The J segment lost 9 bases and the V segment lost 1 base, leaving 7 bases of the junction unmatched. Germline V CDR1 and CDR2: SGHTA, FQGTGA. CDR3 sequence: CASSLIGGTGRSPLHF. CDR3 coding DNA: TGTGCCAGCAGCTTAATAGGTGGGACAGGGCGTTCACCCCTCCACTTT.

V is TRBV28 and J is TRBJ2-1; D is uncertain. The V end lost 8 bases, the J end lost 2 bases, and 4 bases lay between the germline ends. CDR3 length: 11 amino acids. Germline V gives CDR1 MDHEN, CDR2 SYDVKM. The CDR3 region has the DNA TGTGCCAGCCTAGCCTACAATGAGCAGTTCTTC. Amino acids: CASLAYNEQFF. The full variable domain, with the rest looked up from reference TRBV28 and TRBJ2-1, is DVKVTQSSRYLVKRTGEKVFLECVQDMDHENMFWYRQDPGLGLRLIYFSYDVKMKEKGDIPEGYSVSREKKERFSLILESASTNQTSMYLCASLAYNEQFFGPGTRLTVL.